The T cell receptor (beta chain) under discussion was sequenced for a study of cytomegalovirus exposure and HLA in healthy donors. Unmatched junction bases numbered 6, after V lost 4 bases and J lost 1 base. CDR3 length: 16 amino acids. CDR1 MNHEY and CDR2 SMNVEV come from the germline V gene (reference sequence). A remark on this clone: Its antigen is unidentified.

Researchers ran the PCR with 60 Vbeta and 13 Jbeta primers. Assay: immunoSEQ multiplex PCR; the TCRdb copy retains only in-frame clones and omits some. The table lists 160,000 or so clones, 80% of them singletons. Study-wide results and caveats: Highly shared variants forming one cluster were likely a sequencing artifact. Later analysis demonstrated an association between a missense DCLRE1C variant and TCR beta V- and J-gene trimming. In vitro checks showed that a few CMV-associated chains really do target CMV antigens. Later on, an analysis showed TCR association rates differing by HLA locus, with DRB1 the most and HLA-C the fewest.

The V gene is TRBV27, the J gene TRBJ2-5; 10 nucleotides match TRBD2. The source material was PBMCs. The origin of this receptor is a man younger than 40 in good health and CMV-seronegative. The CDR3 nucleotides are TGTGCCAGCAGTTCTCCTAGCGGGAGTGGCCAAGAGACCCAGTACTTC. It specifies CASSSPSGSGQETQYF.